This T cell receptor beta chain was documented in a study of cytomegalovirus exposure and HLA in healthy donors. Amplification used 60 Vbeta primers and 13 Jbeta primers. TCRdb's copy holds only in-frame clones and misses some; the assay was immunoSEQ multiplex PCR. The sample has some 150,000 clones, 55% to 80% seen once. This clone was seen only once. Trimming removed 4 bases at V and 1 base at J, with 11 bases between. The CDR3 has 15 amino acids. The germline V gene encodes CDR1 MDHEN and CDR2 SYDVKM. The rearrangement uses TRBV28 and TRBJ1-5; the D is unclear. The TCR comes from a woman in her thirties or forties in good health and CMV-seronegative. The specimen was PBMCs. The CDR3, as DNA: TGTGCCAGCAGTTCTGCGGAGGGAAGCAATCAGCCCCAGCATTTT. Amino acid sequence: CASSSAEGSNQPQHF. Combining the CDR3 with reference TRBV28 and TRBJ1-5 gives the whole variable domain DVKVTQSSRYLVKRTGEKVFLECVQDMDHENMFWYRQDPGLGLRLIYFSYDVKMKEKGDIPEGYSVSREKKERFSLILESASTNQTSMYLCASSSAEGSNQPQHFGDGTRLSIL.